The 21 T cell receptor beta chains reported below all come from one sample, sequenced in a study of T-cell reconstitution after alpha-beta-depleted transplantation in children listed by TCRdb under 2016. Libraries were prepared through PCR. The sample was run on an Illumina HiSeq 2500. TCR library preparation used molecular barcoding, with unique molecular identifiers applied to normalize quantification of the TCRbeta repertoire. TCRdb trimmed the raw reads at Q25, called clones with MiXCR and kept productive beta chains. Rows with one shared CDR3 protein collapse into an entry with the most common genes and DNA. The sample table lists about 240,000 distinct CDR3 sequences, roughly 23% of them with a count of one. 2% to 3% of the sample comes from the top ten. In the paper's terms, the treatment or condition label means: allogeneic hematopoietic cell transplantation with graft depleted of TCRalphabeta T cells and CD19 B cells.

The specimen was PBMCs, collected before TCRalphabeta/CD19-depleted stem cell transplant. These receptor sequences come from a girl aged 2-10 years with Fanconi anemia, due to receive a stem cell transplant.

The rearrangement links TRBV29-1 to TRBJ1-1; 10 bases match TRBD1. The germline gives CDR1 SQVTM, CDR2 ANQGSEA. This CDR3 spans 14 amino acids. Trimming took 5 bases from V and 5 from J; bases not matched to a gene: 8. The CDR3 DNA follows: TGCAGCGTTTATGACAGGGGGCTGGAGACTGAAGCTTTCTTT. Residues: CSVYDRGLETEAFF.

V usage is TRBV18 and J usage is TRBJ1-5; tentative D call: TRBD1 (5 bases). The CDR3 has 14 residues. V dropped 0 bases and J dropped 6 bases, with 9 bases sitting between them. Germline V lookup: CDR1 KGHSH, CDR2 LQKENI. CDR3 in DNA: TGTGCCAGCTCACCACCAGGGGAGGCTCAGCCCCAGCATTTT. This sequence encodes CASSPPGEAQPQHF.

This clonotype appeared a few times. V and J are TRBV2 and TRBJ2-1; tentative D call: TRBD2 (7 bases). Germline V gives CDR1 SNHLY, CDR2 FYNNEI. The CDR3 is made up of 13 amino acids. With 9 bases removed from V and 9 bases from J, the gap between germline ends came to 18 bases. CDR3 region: CARGREVRGEQFF. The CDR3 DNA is TGTGCCAGAGGGAGGGAGGTCAGGGGTGAGCAGTTCTTC.

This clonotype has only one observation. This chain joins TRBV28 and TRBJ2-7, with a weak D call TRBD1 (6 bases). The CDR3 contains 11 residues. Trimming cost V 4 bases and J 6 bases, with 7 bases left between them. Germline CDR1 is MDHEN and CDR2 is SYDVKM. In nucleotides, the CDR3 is TGTGCCAGCAGTTACAGGGCCGAGCAGTACTTC. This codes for CASSYRAEQYF.

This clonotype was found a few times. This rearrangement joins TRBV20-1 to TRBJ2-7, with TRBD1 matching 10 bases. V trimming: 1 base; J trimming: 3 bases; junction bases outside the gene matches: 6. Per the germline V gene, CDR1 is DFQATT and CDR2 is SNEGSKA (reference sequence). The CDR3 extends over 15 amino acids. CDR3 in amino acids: CSARAPGTGDYEQYF. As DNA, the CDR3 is TGCAGTGCTAGAGCTCCCGGGACAGGGGACTACGAGCAGTACTTC.

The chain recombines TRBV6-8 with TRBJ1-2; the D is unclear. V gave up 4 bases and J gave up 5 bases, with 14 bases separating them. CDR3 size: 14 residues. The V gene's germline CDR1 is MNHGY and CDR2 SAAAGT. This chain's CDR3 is CASSSSVRIYGYTF. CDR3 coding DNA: TGTGCCAGCAGTTCGTCAGTTAGGATTTATGGCTACACCTTC.

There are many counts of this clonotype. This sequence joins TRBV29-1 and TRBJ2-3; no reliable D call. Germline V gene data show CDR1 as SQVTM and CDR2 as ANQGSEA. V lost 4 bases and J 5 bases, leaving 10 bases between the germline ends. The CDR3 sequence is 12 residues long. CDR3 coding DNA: TGCAGCGTTGTCATGTCGGGAGATACGCAGTATTTT. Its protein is CSVVMSGDTQYF.

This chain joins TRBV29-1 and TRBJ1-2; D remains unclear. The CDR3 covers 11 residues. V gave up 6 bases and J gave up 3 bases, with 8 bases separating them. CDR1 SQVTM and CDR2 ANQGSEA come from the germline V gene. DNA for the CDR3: TGCAGCGTCTTAACGGACTATGGCTACACCTTC. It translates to CSVLTDYGYTF.

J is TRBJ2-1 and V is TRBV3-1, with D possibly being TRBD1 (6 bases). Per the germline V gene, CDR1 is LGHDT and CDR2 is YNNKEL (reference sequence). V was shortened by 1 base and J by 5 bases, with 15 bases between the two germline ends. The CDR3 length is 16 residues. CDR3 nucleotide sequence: TGTGCCAGCAGCCAAGTGGGGGCCAGGCCTAACAATGAGCAGTTCTTC. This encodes CASSQVGARPNNEQFF.

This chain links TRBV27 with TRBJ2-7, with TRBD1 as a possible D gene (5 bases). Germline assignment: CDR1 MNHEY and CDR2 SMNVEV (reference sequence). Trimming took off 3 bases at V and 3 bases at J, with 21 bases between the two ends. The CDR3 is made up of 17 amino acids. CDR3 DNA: TGTGCCAGCAGTTTTCCGGCCCCTAACAGGAAGGGCTACGAGCAGTACTTC. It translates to CASSFPAPNRKGYEQYF.

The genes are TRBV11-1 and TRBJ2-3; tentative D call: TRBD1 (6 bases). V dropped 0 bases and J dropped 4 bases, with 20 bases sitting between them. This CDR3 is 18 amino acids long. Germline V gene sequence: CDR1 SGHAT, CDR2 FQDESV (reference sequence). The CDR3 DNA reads TGTGCCAGCAGCTTAGCCTTCTCCAGGGGATCGGTCGCAGATACGCAGTATTTT. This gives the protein CASSLAFSRGSVADTQYF.

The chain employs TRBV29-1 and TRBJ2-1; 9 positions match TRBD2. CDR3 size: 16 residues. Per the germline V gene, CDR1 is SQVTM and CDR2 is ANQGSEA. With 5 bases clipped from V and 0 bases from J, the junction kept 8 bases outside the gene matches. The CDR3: CSVRSSGTSSYNEQFF. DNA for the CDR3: TGCAGCGTTCGATCTAGCGGGACAAGCTCCTACAATGAGCAGTTCTTC.

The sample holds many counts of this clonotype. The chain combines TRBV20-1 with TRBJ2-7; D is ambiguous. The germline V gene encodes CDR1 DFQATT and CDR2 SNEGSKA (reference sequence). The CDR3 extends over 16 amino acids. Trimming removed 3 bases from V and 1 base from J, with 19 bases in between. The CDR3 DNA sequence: TGCAGTGCTAGGGCCTTGGGTGCCGGACCTTCCTACGAGCAGTACTTC. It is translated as CSARALGAGPSYEQYF.

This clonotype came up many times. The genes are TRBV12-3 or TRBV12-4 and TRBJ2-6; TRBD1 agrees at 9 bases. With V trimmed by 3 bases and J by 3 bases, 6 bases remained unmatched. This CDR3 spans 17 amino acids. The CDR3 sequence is CASSFGQGQGGANVLTF. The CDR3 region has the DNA TGTGCCAGCAGTTTCGGACAGGGGCAGGGTGGGGCCAACGTCCTGACTTTC.

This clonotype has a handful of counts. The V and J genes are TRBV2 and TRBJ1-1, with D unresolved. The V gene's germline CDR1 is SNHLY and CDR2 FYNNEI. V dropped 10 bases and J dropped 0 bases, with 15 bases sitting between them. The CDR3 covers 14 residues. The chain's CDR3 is CATSLAVMNTEAFF. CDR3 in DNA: TGTGCCACTTCACTAGCTGTAATGAACACTGAAGCTTTCTTT.

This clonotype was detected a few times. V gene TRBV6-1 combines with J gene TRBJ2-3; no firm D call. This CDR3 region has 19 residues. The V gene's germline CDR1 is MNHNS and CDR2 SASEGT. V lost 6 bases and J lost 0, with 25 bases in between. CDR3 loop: CASSFRKASLRASTDTQYF. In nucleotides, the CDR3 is TGTGCCAGCAGCTTCCGTAAGGCCTCCCTCCGGGCTAGCACAGATACGCAGTATTTT.

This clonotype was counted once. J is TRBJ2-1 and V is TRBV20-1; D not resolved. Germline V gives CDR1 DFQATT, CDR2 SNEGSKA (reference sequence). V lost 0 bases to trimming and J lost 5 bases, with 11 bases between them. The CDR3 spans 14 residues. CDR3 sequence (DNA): TGCAGTGCTAGAGATGTGCCCGACGACAATGAGCAGTTCTTC. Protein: CSARDVPDDNEQFF.

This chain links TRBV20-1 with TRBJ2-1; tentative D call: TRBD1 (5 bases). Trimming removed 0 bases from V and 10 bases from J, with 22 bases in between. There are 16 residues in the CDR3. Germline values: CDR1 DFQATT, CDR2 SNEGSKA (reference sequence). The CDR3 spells CSARDRIVGQRHEQFF. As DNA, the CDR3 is TGCAGTGCTAGAGATAGGATTGTGGGGCAACGGCACGAGCAGTTCTTC.

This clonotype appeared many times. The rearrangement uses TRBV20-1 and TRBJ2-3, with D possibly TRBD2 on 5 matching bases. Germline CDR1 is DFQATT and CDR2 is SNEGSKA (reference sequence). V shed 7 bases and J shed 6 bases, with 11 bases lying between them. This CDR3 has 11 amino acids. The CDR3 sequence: CSGGPGDTQYF. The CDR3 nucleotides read TGCAGTGGGGGTCCGGGGGATACGCAGTATTTT.

The CDR3 here is CASSREGPDTQYF. The CDR3 nucleotides read TGCGCCAGCAGCCGGGAGGGTCCAGATACGCAGTATTTT. The rearrangement uses TRBV5-1 and TRBJ2-3, with 8 bases lining up with TRBD2. The CDR3 covers 13 residues. The germline V gene has CDR1 SGHRS and CDR2 YFSETQ. J was trimmed by 4 bases and V by 4 bases; bases with no gene match: 2.

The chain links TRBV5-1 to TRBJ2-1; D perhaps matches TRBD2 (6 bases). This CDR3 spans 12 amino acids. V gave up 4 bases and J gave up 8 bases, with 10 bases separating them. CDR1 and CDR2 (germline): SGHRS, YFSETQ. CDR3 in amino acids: CASSRLVDEQFF. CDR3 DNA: TGCGCCAGCAGCCGACTAGTCGATGAGCAGTTCTTC.